The 19 T cell receptor beta chains listed next were all sequenced from one sample in a study of Graves' ophthalmopathy and Graves' hyperthyroidism. From RNA, the CDR3 regions of TCR beta chains were amplified and sequenced. After a first-round RT-PCR with HTBI primers, a second-round multiplex PCR was run. MiXCR, applied by TCRdb to the multiplex PCR reads, yields one record per CDR3 protein. The data hold about 620,000 distinct CDR3 sequences, with about 20% observed a single time. The source material was peripheral blood. These receptors were collected from a woman aged 18-29 years with stable Graves' hyperthyroidism. Some clones in this sample may be carry-over from other donors' samples.

This clonotype showed up many times. For the CDR3, the DNA is TGCGCCAGCAGCTTTGGTGCGCAGCACTCCTACGAGCAGTACTTC. It codes for CASSFGAQHSYEQYF. This rearrangement joins TRBV5-1 to TRBJ2-7; no clear D. Trimming took off 2 bases at V and 0 bases at J, with 12 bases between the two ends. Germline loops: CDR1 SGHRS, CDR2 YFSETQ. The CDR3 runs 15 residues. Supplemented by reference TRBV5-1 and TRBJ2-7, the full variable domain reads KAGVTQTPRYLIKTRGQQVTLSCSPISGHRSVSWYQQTPGQGLQFLFEYFSETQRNKGNFPGRFSGRQFSNSRSEMNVSTLELGDSALYLCASSFGAQHSYEQYFGPGTRLTVT.

The J gene is TRBJ2-5, the V gene TRBV12-3 or TRBV12-4, with D perhaps TRBD2 (5 bases). The CDR3 loop spans 14 amino acids. Deletions cut 1 base from V and 5 bases from J, with 11 bases between. For the CDR3, the DNA is TGTGCCAGCAGTTTAGTGCTAGCTGCGGAGACCCAGTACTTC. Its translation: CASSLVLAAETQYF.

This clonotype came up a few times. Compared with germline, one end of the junction differs, possibly owing to a read error. The chain uses TRBV6-1 and TRBJ1-5; D is unclear. CDR3 length: 15 residues. Germline V CDR1 and CDR2: MNHNS, SASEGT. The CDR3 here is CASSALWDSNQPQHF. The CDR3 region has the DNA TGTGCCAGCAGTGCGCTATGGGATAGCAATCAGCCTCAGCATTTT.

This clonotype showed up just a few times. The V and J genes are TRBV3-1 and TRBJ2-7; D perhaps matches TRBD1 (6 bases). Germline values: CDR1 LGHDT, CDR2 YNNKEL (reference sequence). The germline V and J ends were trimmed by 4 bases and 2 bases, with 12 bases remaining between them. The CDR3 covers 14 residues. The CDR3 region has the DNA TGTGCCAGCAGCCCTGGTTCAGGGGCCTACGAGCAGTACTTC. Translating it yields CASSPGSGAYEQYF.

The V and J genes are TRBV27 and TRBJ2-7; a possible D gene is TRBD1 (7 bases). The CDR3 contains 14 residues. Germline CDR1 and CDR2: MNHEY and SMNVEV (reference sequence). V was clipped by 6 bases and J by 3 bases, with 15 bases between them. CDR3 nucleotide sequence: TGTGCCAGCAGCGGGGGACAGTCCATCTACGAGCAGTACTTC. Translation gives CASSGGQSIYEQYF.

Many counts were recorded for this clonotype. The V gene is TRBV12-3 or TRBV12-4, the J gene TRBJ1-2; D is undetermined. This CDR3 region has 15 residues. Trimming took 2 bases from V and 0 from J, leaving 10 bases between them. The CDR3 protein is CASSLLGKTNYGYTF. CDR3 bases: TGTGCCAGCAGTTTATTGGGGAAGACTAACTATGGCTACACCTTC.

This clonotype was seen repeatedly, ten times or more. Since a much larger clone is just one base distant, this may be a read error. V and J are TRBV27 and TRBJ2-7; D gene ambiguous. The V end was cut by 0 bases, the J end by 4 bases, with 7 bases between. Germline V gene data show CDR1 as MNHEY and CDR2 as SMNVEV (reference sequence). This CDR3 has 13 amino acids. CDR3 in amino acids: CASSLSGQYEQYF. The CDR3 nucleotides are TGTGCCAGCAGTTTATCAGGGCAGTACGAGCAGTACTTC.

This clonotype was found a few times. This chain links TRBV12-3 or TRBV12-4 with TRBJ2-5; 8 bases are shared with TRBD1. This CDR3 is 15 amino acids long. J lost 1 base, V lost 6 bases, and 7 bases had no gene match. This CDR3 reads CASSDWTGIQETQYF. The CDR3 nucleotides read TGTGCCAGCAGCGATTGGACAGGGATCCAAGAGACCCAGTACTTC.

The CDR3 reads CASSLVGGHGGPLNTEAFF. The CDR3 region has the DNA TGTGCCAGCAGCTTAGTTGGAGGGCACGGGGGTCCACTGAACACTGAAGCTTTCTTT. J is TRBJ1-1 and V is TRBV11-1; a weak D match, TRBD1 (5 bases). V lost 1 base, J lost 0 bases, and 21 bases lay in between. The germline CDR1 and CDR2 sequences are SGHAT and FQDESV (reference sequence). CDR3 length equals 19 residues. The full variable domain, its missing parts supplied by reference TRBV11-1 and TRBJ1-1, is EAEVAQSPRYKITEKSQAVAFWCDPISGHATLYWYRQILGQGPELLVQFQDESVVDDSQLPKDRFSAERLKGVDSTLKIQPAELGDSAMYLCASSLVGGHGGPLNTEAFFGQGTRLTVV.

This clonotype has a count of ten or more. The chain links TRBV28 to TRBJ2-5, with 10 bases matching TRBD1. Germline V gene lookup returns CDR1 MDHEN and CDR2 SYDVKM. Trimming took 6 bases from V and 5 from J; bases not matched to a gene: 6. The CDR3 extends over 14 amino acids. In DNA, the CDR3 is TGTGCCAGCAGGGCGACAGGGGGCAGGGAGACCCAGTACTTC. Its protein product is CASRATGGRETQYF.

This clonotype came up many times. The chain is built from TRBV7-2 and TRBJ1-5; D may be TRBD1 (6 bases). This CDR3 has 15 residues. Trimming cost V 5 bases and J 4 bases, with 15 bases left between them. CDR1 and CDR2 from the germline V gene are SGHTA and FQGNSA. The CDR3 loop reads CASSPDSIANQPQHF. The CDR3 DNA reads TGTGCCAGCAGCCCGGACAGTATAGCAAATCAGCCCCAGCATTTT.

At least ten counts were recorded for this clonotype. The rearrangement joins TRBV7-9 to TRBJ1-3; 9 bases fit TRBD1. Germline values: CDR1 SEHNR, CDR2 FQNEAQ (reference sequence). J was trimmed by 2 bases and V by 5 bases; bases with no gene match: 4. This CDR3 has 15 amino acids. In DNA, the CDR3 is TGTGCCAGCAGCCCCAACAGGGGGCCTGGAAACACCATATATTTT. Its translation: CASSPNRGPGNTIYF.

V is TRBV9 and J is TRBJ1-2; D unclear. Germline CDR1 and CDR2: SGDLS and YYNGEE. This CDR3 is built from 13 residues. The V end lost 5 bases, the J end lost 5 bases, and 13 bases lay between the germline ends. The CDR3 region has the DNA TGTGCCAGCAGACCTAGGGAACAATATGGCTACACCTTC. Amino acids: CASRPREQYGYTF.

This clonotype was counted many times. V gene TRBV19 combines with J gene TRBJ2-7; D gene ambiguous. The CDR3 is 13 amino acids. Germline V CDR1 and CDR2: LNHDA, SQIVND (reference sequence). Trimming pared 9 bases from V and 5 bases from J, leaving 17 bases between. This CDR3 reads CASPPVGVHEQYF. The CDR3 bases are TGTGCCAGCCCTCCAGTTGGGGTGCACGAGCAGTACTTC.

The chain is built from TRBV12-3 or TRBV12-4 and TRBJ1-5; D is undetermined. Trimming left V 3 bases short and J 0 bases short, with 6 bases between. The CDR3 extends over 14 amino acids. The CDR3 bases are TGTGCCAGCAGTTTTGCGGTTAGCAATCAGCCCCAGCATTTT. It specifies CASSFAVSNQPQHF.

This clonotype was found once. This rearrangement joins TRBV6-2 or TRBV6-3 to TRBJ1-2; D is unresolved. Per the germline V gene, CDR1 is MNHEY and CDR2 is SVGEGT. The V and J ends lost 7 bases and 8 bases respectively, with 23 bases between them. This CDR3 is built from 15 residues. In DNA form, the CDR3 reads TGTGCCAGCAAATGGGCAGGAGCGACCTATGAAGGCTACACCTTC. This sequence encodes CASKWAGATYEGYTF.

This clonotype occurred many times. This sequence joins TRBV20-1 and TRBJ2-7, with 7 bases lining up with TRBD2. CDR1 is DFQATT and CDR2 is SNEGSKA in the germline V gene (reference sequence). This CDR3 has 14 residues. V lost 5 bases to trimming and J lost 2 bases; unmatched junction nucleotides: 9. The CDR3 sequence is CSAGAGGTTYEQYF. In DNA form, the CDR3 reads TGCAGTGCTGGCGCCGGGGGGACTACCTACGAGCAGTACTTC.

The CDR3 is CASSYGLNFYGYTF. CDR3 DNA: TGTGCCAGCAGTTACGGGTTGAACTTCTATGGCTACACCTTC. The chain uses TRBV6-2 or TRBV6-3 and TRBJ1-2, with no clear D. Trimming stripped 2 bases from V and 4 bases from J, with 11 bases between. Per germline, CDR1 MNHEY and CDR2 SVGEGT. This CDR3 has 14 residues.

This clonotype showed up just a few times. The gene calls are TRBV6-1 and TRBJ2-7; 7 nucleotides match TRBD2. Germline V gene lookup returns CDR1 MNHNS and CDR2 SASEGT. V lost 0 bases and J lost 5; bases outside the gene matches: 4. The CDR3 is made up of 14 amino acids. CDR3 protein: CASSEATGGHEQYF. CDR3 bases: TGTGCCAGCAGTGAAGCGACGGGAGGACACGAGCAGTACTTC.